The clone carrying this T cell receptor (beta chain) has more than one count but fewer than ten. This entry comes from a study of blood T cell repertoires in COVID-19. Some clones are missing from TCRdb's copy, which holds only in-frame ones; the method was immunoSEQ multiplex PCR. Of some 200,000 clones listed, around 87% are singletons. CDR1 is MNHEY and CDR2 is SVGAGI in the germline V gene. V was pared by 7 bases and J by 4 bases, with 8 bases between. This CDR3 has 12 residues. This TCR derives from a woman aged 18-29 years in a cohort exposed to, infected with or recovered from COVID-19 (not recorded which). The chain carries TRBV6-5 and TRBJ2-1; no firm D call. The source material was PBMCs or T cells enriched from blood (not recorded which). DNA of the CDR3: TGTGCCAGCATGGCAGATTACAATGAGCAGTTCTTC. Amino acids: CASMADYNEQFF.